This T cell receptor beta chain comes out of a study of cytomegalovirus exposure and HLA in healthy donors. Overall study: Early released data comprised approximately 85 million unique TCRs from HLA-typed donors.

Researchers ran the PCR with 60 Vbeta and 13 Jbeta primers. TCRdb keeps only in-frame clones here, not all; method: immunoSEQ multiplex PCR. The top ten clones hold about 4.4% of a sample with 150,000 to 200,000 clones, 65% to 80% of them seen once. CDR3 size: 15 residues. The junction had 2 bases not matched to a gene; V was cut back by 1 base and J by 0 bases. CDR1 and CDR2 (germline): LGHNA, YNFKEQ. In the case of this clone: Its antigen is not known.

Whole-study findings and limits: Within a later analysis, the majority of CMV-associated TCR beta chains appeared HLA-restricted. In a later analysis, productive TCRs from donors in an Asian-associated ancestry cluster reportedly carried fewer N-insertions than the cohort mean. CMV serostatus alone was available as immune exposure information.

The receptor was isolated from a woman younger than 45 in good health and CMV-seropositive. Source material: PBMCs. V gene TRBV4-2 combines with J gene TRBJ2-7, with 8 positions matching TRBD1. The CDR3 DNA follows: TGTGCCAGCAGCCAAGTGGGACAGGTCTCCTACGAGCAGTACTTC. This codes for CASSQVGQVSYEQYF.